Listed below are T cell receptor beta chains from one sample, sequenced in a study of a mutant IDH1 vaccine in newly diagnosed glioma. These receptors' targets are unknown. TCRdb keeps only in-frame clones here, not all; method: immunoSEQ multiplex PCR. The data hold more than 55,000 clones, with 82% observed a single time. The sequences come from PBMCs, collected from a glioma patient whose treatment included an IDH1 peptide vaccine. These TCRs come from a woman younger than 30 with glioma. Some clones in this sample may be carry-over from other donors' samples. Both conserved end residues are part of each CDR3. D genes are given only for firm matches. Clone size appears in some rows only: once, few, many, or a class for an expanded clone.

18	TRBD2	.	TRBV30	TRBJ2-1	TGTGCCTGGAGTGAACCTGCGGGGGGTCAAAGCTCCTACAATGAGCAGTTCTTC	CAWSEPAGGQSSYNEQFF
15	TRBD2	.	TRBV7-3	TRBJ2-5	TGTGCCAGCAGCTTAGGCGGGGGGGCCCAAGAGACCCAGTACTTC	CASSLGGGAQETQYF
16	TRBD2	.	TRBV27	TRBJ2-7	TGTGCCAGCAGGGTAAAGCGGGAGCCCCCTTCCTACGAGCAGTACTTC	CASRVKREPPSYEQYF
15	TRBD1	.	TRBV6-5	TRBJ1-5	TGTGCCAGCAGAGAGGGGGCAACGAGCAATCAGCCCCAGCATTTT	CASREGATSNQPQHF
15	.	.	TRBV4-1	TRBJ2-1	TGCGCCAGCAGCGTTTTTGGCCCGGAGGGTAATGAGCAGTTCTTC	CASSVFGPEGNEQFF
11	.	once	TRBV29-1	TRBJ2-1	TGCAGCGTTAGAGAATACAATGAGCAGTTCTTC	CSVREYNEQFF
16	TRBD1	.	TRBV7-6	TRBJ1-3	TGTGCCAGCAGCCTCCTTGGACAGGTCTCTGGAAACACCATATATTTT	CASSLLGQVSGNTIYF
16	.	.	TRBV7-8	TRBJ1-5	TGTGCCAGCAGCTTAGCAGCGGACAGTAGCAATCAGCCCCAGCATTTT	CASSLAADSSNQPQHF
15	.	.	TRBV6-1	TRBJ2-5	TGTGCCAGCAGTGAAGTGAGACAGGGAGGCGAGACCCAGTACTTC	CASSEVRQGGETQYF
15	.	.	TRBV15	TRBJ1-1	TGTGCCACCAGCAGAGATAGGGCGGGGAACACTGAAGCTTTCTTT	CATSRDRAGNTEAFF
15	.	.	TRBV19	TRBJ1-5	TGTGCCAGTAGTTCGACAAGAAATAGCAATCAGCCCCAGCATTTT	CASSSTRNSNQPQHF
14	TRBD1	.	TRBV2	TRBJ2-3	TGTGCCAGCAGGGACAGGGGGCTCACAGATACGCAGTATTTT	CASRDRGLTDTQYF
16	TRBD2	.	TRBV7-8	TRBJ2-7	TGTGCCAGCAGCTTAGACGGGACTAGCGGCCTCTACGAGCAGTACTTC	CASSLDGTSGLYEQYF
16	TRBD2	.	TRBV5-1	TRBJ2-2	TGCGCCAGCAGCTTCCCCGCCGGGACTAAAACCGGGGAGCTGTTTTTT	CASSFPAGTKTGELFF
14	.	.	TRBV6-5	TRBJ2-3	TGTGCCAGCAGTTACGGCGGAGGCACAGATACGCAGTATTTT	CASSYGGGTDTQYF
13	.	.	TRBV27	TRBJ2-7	TGTGCCAGCATAGACAGGAGGTCCTACGAGCAGTACTTC	CASIDRRSYEQYF
16	.	.	TRBV6-5	TRBJ1-6	TGTGCCAGCAGTTCCACCTGGGGAGGGCTTAATTCACCCCTCCACTTT	CASSSTWGGLNSPLHF
16	.	.	TRBV13	TRBJ1-3	TGTGCCAGCAGCGGGGTTGCGAGGGGCTCTGGAAACACCATATATTTT	CASSGVARGSGNTIYF
14	.	.	TRBV6-5	TRBJ2-2	TGTGCCAGCAGTTCCGGACACAACACCGGGGAGCTGTTTTTT	CASSSGHNTGELFF
11	.	.	TRBV29-1	TRBJ2-5	TGCAGCGTTGAAAAGTCTTTCGGCCAGTACTTC	CSVEKSFGQYF
15	.	.	TRBV29-1	TRBJ2-2	TGCAGCGTTGCCCCCTCCAAGGGTCGGACCGGGGAGCTGTTTTTT	CSVAPSKGRTGELFF
14	.	.	TRBV9	TRBJ2-7	TGTGCCAGCAGCGGGGCGGAAGGGACCTACGAGCAGTACTTC	CASSGAEGTYEQYF
17	TRBD2	.	TRBV25-1	TRBJ2-7	TGTGCCAGCAGTGAATCTTCGACTAGCGGGAATCCTTACGAGCAGTACTTC	CASSESSTSGNPYEQYF
17	TRBD2	.	TRBV4-1	TRBJ2-1	TGCGCCAGCAGCCACCGTATGACTAGCGGGGGGCCTGATGAGCAGTTCTTC	CASSHRMTSGGPDEQFF
15	TRBD1	.	TRBV27	TRBJ2-1	TGTGCCAGCAGGATTAGGACAGGGGTGTGGAATGAGCAGTTCTTC	CASRIRTGVWNEQFF
15	.	.	TRBV11-1	TRBJ2-3	TGTGCCAGCAGCTTAGTGAGGGGGAGCACAGATACGCAGTATTTT	CASSLVRGSTDTQYF
15	.	few	TRBV5-6	TRBJ1-3	TGTGCCAGCCCGCGGGGTGGCTACTCTGGAAACACCATATATTTT	CASPRGGYSGNTIYF
17	.	.	TRBV29-1	TRBJ2-1	TGCAGCGTTGAATCGGGGCCTGCGAACGGACCCTACAATGAGCAGTTCTTC	CSVESGPANGPYNEQFF
15	.	.	TRBV6-5	TRBJ1-1	TGTGCCAGCAGTCGACCGGGCAGGGTGGGCGCTGAAGCTTTCTTT	CASSRPGRVGAEAFF
16	.	few	TRBV4-2	TRBJ2-7	TGTGCCAGCAGCCAATCGAACAGGCCCTTCTCCTACGAGCAGTACTTC	CASSQSNRPFSYEQYF
12	.	.	TRBV13	TRBJ2-3	TGTGCCAGCAGCTTAAATTTCGGGACGCAGTATTTT	CASSLNFGTQYF
15	.	.	TRBV25-1	TRBJ2-4	TGTGCCAGCAGTGAGGGGGGCAGAGCCAAAAACATTCAGTACTTC	CASSEGGRAKNIQYF
16	.	few	TRBV21-1	TRBJ1-5	TGTGCCAGCTTCCAACCGAGGGACAGGATAGATCAGCCCCAGCATTTT	CASFQPRDRIDQPQHF
13	.	once	TRBV6-1	TRBJ2-3	TGTGCCAGCAGTGAAGCCGGGGCATATACGCAGTATTTT	CASSEAGAYTQYF
15	TRBD1	.	TRBV7-2	TRBJ2-1	TGTGCCAGCAGCTTTGGACAGGGTATTCCCGGTGAGCAGTTCTTC	CASSFGQGIPGEQFF
12	.	few	TRBV19	TRBJ1-1	TGTGCCAGTAGTACCGGAGCGAGTGAAGCTTTCTTT	CASSTGASEAFF
19	.	.	TRBV6-4	TRBJ2-6	TGTGCCAGCAGTGACTCATGGGGGCCCGATCCCTCTGGGGCCAACGTCCTGACTTTC	CASSDSWGPDPSGANVLTF
13	.	.	TRBV6-6	TRBJ1-2	TGTGCCAGCAACTTACAGGGAACCTATGGCTACACCTTC	CASNLQGTYGYTF
16	TRBD2	once	TRBV5-5	TRBJ2-3	TGTGCCAGCAGCCCGGGGGGACTAGCGGGTACAGATACGCAGTATTTT	CASSPGGLAGTDTQYF
14	TRBD1	.	TRBV6-5	TRBJ2-7	TGTGCCACCAAAACCGGGACAGGGGGCCTCGAGCAGTACTTC	CATKTGTGGLEQYF
18	TRBD2	once	TRBV27	TRBJ2-2	TGTGCCAGCAGTTTACCTAGGACTAGCGGGAGTCCTACCGGGGAGCTGTTTTTT	CASSLPRTSGSPTGELFF
14	.	.	TRBV6-6	TRBJ2-1	TGTGCCAGCAGGCTCAAGCGGGTAGGGAATGAGCAGTTCTTC	CASRLKRVGNEQFF
16	TRBD1	.	TRBV19	TRBJ2-7	TGTGCCAGTAGTATAGATCTAGGGACAGGGGGCGATGAGCAGTACTTC	CASSIDLGTGGDEQYF
17	TRBD1	.	TRBV19	TRBJ2-2	TGTGCCAGTAGTATAGCCTCCGGGACAGGGCACACCGGGGAGCTGTTTTTT	CASSIASGTGHTGELFF